A single sample is the source of the 6 T cell receptor beta chains below, sequenced in a study of T cell responses to AZD1222 COVID-19 vaccine. Data came from immunoSEQ multiplex PCR; TCRdb stores just in-frame clones and leaves some out. The sample shows about 140,000 clones, almost 95% of them seen only once. This specimen was peripheral blood, taken 28 days after the second AZD1222 dose. All receptors derive from an adult who received the AZD1222 COVID-19 vaccine.

The chain uses TRBV7-6 and TRBJ1-5, with 7 bases matching TRBD1. This CDR3 contains 17 residues. The V gene end was trimmed by 5 bases and the J gene end by 0 bases; junction bases not matched to a gene: 10. Germline CDR1 and CDR2: SGHVS and FNYEAQ. The DNA for the CDR3 is TGTGCCAGCAGCCGACCTACGGACAGGAATAGCAATCAGCCCCAGCATTTT. Translated, it gives CASSRPTDRNSNQPQHF.

This clone was counted a single time. J is TRBJ1-5 and V is TRBV30; unclear D gene. V was cut by 2 bases and J by 2 bases, with 10 bases left in between. CDR1 and CDR2 from the germline V gene are GTSNPN and SVGIG (reference sequence). The CDR3 contains 14 residues. The CDR3: CAWSFRERNQPQHF. The CDR3, as DNA: TGTGCCTGGAGTTTCCGGGAACGCAATCAGCCCCAGCATTTT.

The chain links TRBV6-5 to TRBJ2-7; the D is unclear. The germline V gene encodes CDR1 MNHEY and CDR2 SVGAGI. V gave up 10 bases and J gave up 0 bases, with 13 bases separating them. The CDR3 has 13 residues. CDR3 sequence: CATSVRSSYEQYF. DNA of the CDR3: TGTGCCACCTCAGTGAGGAGCTCCTACGAGCAGTACTTC.

This clone was counted once. V is TRBV28 and J is TRBJ2-7, with 10 nucleotides matching TRBD1. CDR3 length equals 15 residues. Trimming took 5 bases from V and 7 from J; bases not matched to a gene: 11. Germline lookup yields CDR1 MDHEN and CDR2 SYDVKM. The chain's CDR3 is CASSLPRQGAREQYF. CDR3 DNA sequence: TGTGCCAGCAGTCTCCCCCGACAGGGGGCGAGGGAGCAGTACTTC. The whole variable domain, remainder taken from reference TRBV28 and TRBJ2-7, is DVKVTQSSRYLVKRTGEKVFLECVQDMDHENMFWYRQDPGLGLRLIYFSYDVKMKEKGDIPEGYSVSREKKERFSLILESASTNQTSMYLCASSLPRQGAREQYFGPGTRLTVT.

In its sample, this clone was seen a few times. This chain links TRBV6-6 with TRBJ1-2; 7 bases line up with TRBD1. With V trimmed by 10 bases and J by 8 bases, 13 bases remained unmatched. The CDR3 totals 13 residues. Germline CDR1 reads MNHNY; CDR2 reads SVGAGI (reference sequence). Written as DNA, the CDR3 is TGTGCCACCCGGGACAGAGCCACAGTAGGCTACACCTTC. Its protein product is CATRDRATVGYTF.

CDR3 coding DNA: TGTGCCAGCAGTGAAGGACAACAGTTTGGTGAGCAGTTCTTC. Protein product: CASSEGQQFGEQFF. The rearrangement joins TRBV6-1 to TRBJ2-1; the D is unclear. The CDR3 is made up of 14 amino acids. Germline V gene sequence: CDR1 MNHNS, CDR2 SASEGT. The V gene lost 1 base and the J gene lost 9 bases, with 13 bases spanning the gap.